This T cell receptor (beta chain) was sequenced in a study of cytomegalovirus exposure and HLA in healthy donors. Study-level results: Earlier results showed most TCR beta V segments being productive about 87% or about 30% of the time. Highest at DRB1 and lowest at HLA-C, TCR association rates differed among HLA loci in a later analysis. Across donors, most TCRs were seen rarely, yet some public ones were widespread. From TCR beta sequences, most subjects' HLA-A and HLA-B alleles were reportedly predicted accurately.

Of note for this clone: Its antigen remains unknown.

The primer mix had 60 Vbeta and 13 Jbeta primers. Produced via immunoSEQ multiplex PCR; TCRdb's table is partial and in-frame only. The table lists tens of thousands of clones, around four fifths of them singletons. This receptor was obtained from a male donor in good health and CMV-seropositive. The sequencing sample was made of PBMCs.

The CDR3: CASSATGTKNTEAFF. The DNA of the CDR3 is TGTGCCAGCAGCGCGACCGGGACAAAGAACACTGAAGCTTTCTTT. V usage is TRBV7-2 and J usage is TRBJ1-1, with D possibly TRBD1 on 6 matching bases. This CDR3 comprises 15 residues. Germline assignment: CDR1 SGHTA and CDR2 FQGNSA. Trimming stripped 5 bases from V and 1 base from J, with 14 bases between. Supplemented by reference TRBV7-2 and TRBJ1-1, the full variable domain reads GAGVSQSPSNKVTEKGKDVELRCDPISGHTALYWYRQSLGQGLEFLIYFQGNSAPDKSGLPSDRFSAERTGGSVSTLTIQRTQQEDSAVYLCASSATGTKNTEAFFGQGTRLTVV.